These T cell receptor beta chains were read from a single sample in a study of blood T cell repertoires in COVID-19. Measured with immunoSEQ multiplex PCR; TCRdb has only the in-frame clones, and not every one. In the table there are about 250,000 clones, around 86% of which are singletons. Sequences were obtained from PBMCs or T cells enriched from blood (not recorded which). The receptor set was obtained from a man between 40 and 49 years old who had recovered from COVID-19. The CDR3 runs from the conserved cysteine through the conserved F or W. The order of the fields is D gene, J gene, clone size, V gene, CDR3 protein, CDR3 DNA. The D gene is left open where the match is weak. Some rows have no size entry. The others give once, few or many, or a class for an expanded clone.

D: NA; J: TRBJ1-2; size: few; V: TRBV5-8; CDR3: CASSLGVAAIPSNYGYTF; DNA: TGTGCCAGCAGCTTGGGGGTTGCGGCGATCCCGTCTAACTATGGCTACACCTTC
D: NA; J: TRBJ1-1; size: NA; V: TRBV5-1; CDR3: CASSFLGAPNTEAFF; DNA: TGCGCCAGCAGCTTCTTGGGGGCCCCGAACACTGAAGCTTTCTTT
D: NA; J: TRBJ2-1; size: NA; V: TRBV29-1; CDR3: CSVEDPERIQYNEQFF; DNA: TGCAGCGTTGAAGATCCGGAGCGGATACAATACAATGAGCAGTTCTTC
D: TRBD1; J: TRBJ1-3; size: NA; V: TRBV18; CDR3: CASSPNRDSSGNTIYF; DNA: TGTGCCAGCTCACCCAACCGGGACAGTTCTGGAAACACCATATATTTT
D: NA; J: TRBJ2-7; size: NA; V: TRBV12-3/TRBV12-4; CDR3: CASMRAYEQYF; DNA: TGTGCCAGCATGCGGGCCTACGAGCAGTACTTC
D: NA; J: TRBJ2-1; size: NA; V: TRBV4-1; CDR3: CASSHPRNEQFF; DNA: TGCGCCAGCAGCCACCCCCGGAATGAGCAGTTCTTC
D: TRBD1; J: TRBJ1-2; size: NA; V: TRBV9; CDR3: CASSPQGTGYGYTF; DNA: TGTGCCAGCAGCCCACAGGGGACCGGCTATGGCTACACCTTC
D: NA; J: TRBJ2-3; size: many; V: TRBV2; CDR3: CATTTTGITDTQYF; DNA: TGTGCCACCACGACGACGGGGATAACAGATACGCAGTATTTT
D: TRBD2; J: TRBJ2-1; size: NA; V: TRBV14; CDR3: CASSPSGRGVTWDNEQFF; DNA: TGTGCCAGCAGCCCCTCCGGGCGGGGGGTGACTTGGGACAATGAGCAGTTCTTC
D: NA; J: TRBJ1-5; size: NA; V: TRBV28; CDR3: CASSYPGGRSNQPQHF; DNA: TGTGCCAGCAGTTACCCAGGTGGTAGGAGCAATCAGCCCCAGCATTTT
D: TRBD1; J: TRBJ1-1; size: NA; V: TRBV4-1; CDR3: CASSQGPQGGYTEAFF; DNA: TGCGCCAGCAGCCAAGGGCCACAGGGGGGGTACACTGAAGCTTTCTTT
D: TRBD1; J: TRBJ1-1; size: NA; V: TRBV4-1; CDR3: CASRERQGTEAFF; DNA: TGCGCCAGCAGAGAAAGACAGGGAACTGAAGCTTTCTTT
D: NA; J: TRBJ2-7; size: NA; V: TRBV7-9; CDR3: CASSPWTVQEQYF; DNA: TGTGCCAGCAGCCCTTGGACAGTTCAGGAGCAGTACTTC
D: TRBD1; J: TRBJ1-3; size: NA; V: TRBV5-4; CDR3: CASSSTGAGNTIYF; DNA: TGTGCCAGCAGCTCAACAGGGGCTGGAAACACCATATATTTT
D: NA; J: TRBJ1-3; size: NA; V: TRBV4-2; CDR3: CASSHPPGVQGTIYF; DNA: TGTGCCAGCAGCCATCCCCCAGGGGTTCAAGGCACCATATATTTT
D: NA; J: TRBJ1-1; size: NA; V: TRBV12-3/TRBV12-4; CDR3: CASSPGIYTEAFF; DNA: TGTGCCAGCAGTCCCGGGATCTACACTGAAGCTTTCTTT
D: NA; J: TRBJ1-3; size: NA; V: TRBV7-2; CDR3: CASGHVSGNTIYF; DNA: TGTGCCAGTGGACATGTCTCTGGAAACACCATATATTTT
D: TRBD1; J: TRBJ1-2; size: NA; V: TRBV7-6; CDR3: CASSLIVPGGYSYGYTF; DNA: TGTGCCAGCAGCTTAATAGTTCCAGGGGGCTATTCCTATGGCTACACCTTC
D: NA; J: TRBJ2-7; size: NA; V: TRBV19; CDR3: CASSSGVPYEQYF; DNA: TGTGCCAGTAGTAGCGGGGTCCCCTACGAGCAGTACTTC
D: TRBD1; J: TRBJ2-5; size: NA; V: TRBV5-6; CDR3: CASSLTGGQETQYF; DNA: TGTGCCAGCAGCTTGACAGGGGGGCAAGAGACCCAGTACTTC
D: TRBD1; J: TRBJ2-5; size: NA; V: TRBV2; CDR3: CAGRLGDSLSETQYF; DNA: TGTGCCGGCCGGTTAGGGGACAGTCTTTCAGAGACCCAGTACTTC
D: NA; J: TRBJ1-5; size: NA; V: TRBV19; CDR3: CASSPQGNQPQHF; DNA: TGTGCCAGTAGTCCCCAGGGAAATCAGCCCCAGCATTTT
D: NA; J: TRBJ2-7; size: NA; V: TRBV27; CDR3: CASSLAQAPNYEQYF; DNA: TGTGCCAGCAGTTTAGCCCAGGCCCCTAACTACGAGCAGTACTTC
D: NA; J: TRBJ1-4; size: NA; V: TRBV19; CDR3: CASSTPGRTSEKLFF; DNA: TGTGCCAGTAGTACTCCAGGACGGACTAGTGAAAAACTGTTTTTT
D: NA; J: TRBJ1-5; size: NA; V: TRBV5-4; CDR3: CASSSRGNQPQPQHF; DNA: TGTGCCAGCAGCTCCAGGGGTAATCAGCCGCAGCCCCAGCATTTT